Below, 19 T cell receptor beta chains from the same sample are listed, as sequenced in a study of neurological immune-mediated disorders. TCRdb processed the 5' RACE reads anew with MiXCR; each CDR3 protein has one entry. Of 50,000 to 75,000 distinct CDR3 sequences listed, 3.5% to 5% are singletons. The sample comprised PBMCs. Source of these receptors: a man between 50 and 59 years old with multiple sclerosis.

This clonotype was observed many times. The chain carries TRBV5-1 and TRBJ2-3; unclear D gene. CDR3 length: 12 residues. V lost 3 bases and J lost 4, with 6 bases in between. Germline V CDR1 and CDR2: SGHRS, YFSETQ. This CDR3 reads CASSSPPDTQYF. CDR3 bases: TGCGCCAGCAGCTCCCCCCCAGATACGCAGTATTTT.

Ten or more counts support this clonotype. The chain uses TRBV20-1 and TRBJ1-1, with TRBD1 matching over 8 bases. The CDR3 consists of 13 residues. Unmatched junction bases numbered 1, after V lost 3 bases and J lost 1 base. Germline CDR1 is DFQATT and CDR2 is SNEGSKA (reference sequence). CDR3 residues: CSASGQGNTEAFF. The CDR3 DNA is TGCAGTGCTAGCGGACAGGGGAACACTGAAGCTTTCTTT.

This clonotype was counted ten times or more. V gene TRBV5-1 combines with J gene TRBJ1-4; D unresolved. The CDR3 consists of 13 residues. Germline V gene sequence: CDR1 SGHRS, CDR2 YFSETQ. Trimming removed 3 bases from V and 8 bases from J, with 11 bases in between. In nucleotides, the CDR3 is TGCGCCAGCAGCTATGACAAGTACGAAAAACTGTTTTTT. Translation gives CASSYDKYEKLFF.

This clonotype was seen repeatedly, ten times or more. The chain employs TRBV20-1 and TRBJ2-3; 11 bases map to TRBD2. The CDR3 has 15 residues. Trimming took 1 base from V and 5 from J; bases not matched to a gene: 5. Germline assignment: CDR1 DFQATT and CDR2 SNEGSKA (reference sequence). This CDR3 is CSARGLAGTGDTQYF. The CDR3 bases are TGCAGTGCTAGAGGACTAGCGGGGACTGGAGATACGCAGTATTTT.

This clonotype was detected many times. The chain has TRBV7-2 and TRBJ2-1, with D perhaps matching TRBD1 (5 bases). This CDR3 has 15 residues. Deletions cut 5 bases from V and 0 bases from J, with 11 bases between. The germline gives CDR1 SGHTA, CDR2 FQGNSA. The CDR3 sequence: CASSVQVISYNEQFF. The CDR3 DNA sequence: TGTGCCAGCAGCGTACAGGTGATCTCCTACAATGAGCAGTTCTTC.

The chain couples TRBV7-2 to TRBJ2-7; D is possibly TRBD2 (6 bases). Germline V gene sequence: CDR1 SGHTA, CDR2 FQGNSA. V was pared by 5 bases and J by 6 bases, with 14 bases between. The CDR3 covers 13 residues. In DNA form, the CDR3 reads TGTGCCAGCAGCCCCGGGGGAAAGTTCGAGCAGTACGTC. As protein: CASSPGGKFEQYV.

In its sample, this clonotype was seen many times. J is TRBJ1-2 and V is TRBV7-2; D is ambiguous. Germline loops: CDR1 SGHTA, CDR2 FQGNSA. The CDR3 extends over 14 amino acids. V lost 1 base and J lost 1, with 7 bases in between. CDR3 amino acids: CASSLVSRNYGYTF. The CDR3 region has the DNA TGTGCCAGCAGCTTAGTCTCTCGTAACTATGGCTACACCTTC.

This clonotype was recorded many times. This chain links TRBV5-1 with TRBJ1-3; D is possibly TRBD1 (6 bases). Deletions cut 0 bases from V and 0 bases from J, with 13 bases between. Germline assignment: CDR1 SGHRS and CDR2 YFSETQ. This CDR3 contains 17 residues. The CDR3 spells CASSLDLGGHSGNTIYF. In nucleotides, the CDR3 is TGCGCCAGCAGCTTGGACCTGGGGGGACACTCTGGAAACACCATATATTTT.

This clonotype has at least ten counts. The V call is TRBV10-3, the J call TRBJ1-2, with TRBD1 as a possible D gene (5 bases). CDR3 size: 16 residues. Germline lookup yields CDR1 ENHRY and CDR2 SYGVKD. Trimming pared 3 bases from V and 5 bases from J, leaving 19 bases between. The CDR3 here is CAISDGQGYSGYGYTF. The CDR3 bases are TGTGCCATCAGTGACGGGCAGGGCTACTCCGGGTATGGCTACACCTTC.

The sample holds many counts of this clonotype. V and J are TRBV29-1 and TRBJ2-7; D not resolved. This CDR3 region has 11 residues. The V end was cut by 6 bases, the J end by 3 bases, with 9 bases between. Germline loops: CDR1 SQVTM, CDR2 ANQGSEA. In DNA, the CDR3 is TGCAGCGTCGAGGATGACTACGAGCAGTACTTC. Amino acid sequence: CSVEDDYEQYF.

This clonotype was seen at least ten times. The CDR3 sequence is CSARSIEYEQYF. DNA for the CDR3: TGCAGTGCGCGGAGTATAGAATACGAGCAGTACTTC. This sequence joins TRBV20-1 and TRBJ2-7; D is unclear. The CDR3 is made up of 12 amino acids. Germline values: CDR1 DFQATT, CDR2 SNEGSKA (reference sequence). V was pared by 6 bases and J by 4 bases, with 13 bases between.

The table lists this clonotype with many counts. The CDR3 reads CSATRGPDRNQPQHF. CDR3 bases: TGCAGTGCCACCCGGGGACCAGATCGCAATCAGCCCCAGCATTTT. This rearrangement joins TRBV20-1 to TRBJ1-5, with D perhaps matching TRBD1 (5 bases). This CDR3 is built from 15 residues. CDR1 is DFQATT, CDR2 SNEGSKA, per germline (reference sequence). V shed 6 bases and J shed 2 bases, with 17 bases lying between them.

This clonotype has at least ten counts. The CDR3 region is CASRHTGEGPDTQYF. Here the CDR3 DNA reads TGCGCCAGCAGACACACTGGAGAGGGGCCAGATACGCAGTATTTT. V gene TRBV5-1 combines with J gene TRBJ2-3; D might be TRBD1 or TRBD2, each matching 5 bases. This CDR3 is 15 amino acids long. The ends were cut back, 5 bases at V and 4 bases at J, with 17 bases in the middle. Germline V gives CDR1 SGHRS, CDR2 YFSETQ.

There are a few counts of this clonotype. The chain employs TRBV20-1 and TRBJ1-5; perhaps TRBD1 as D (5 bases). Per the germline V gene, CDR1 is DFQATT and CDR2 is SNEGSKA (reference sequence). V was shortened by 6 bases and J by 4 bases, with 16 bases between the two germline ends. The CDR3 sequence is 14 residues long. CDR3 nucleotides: TGCAGTGCGACACAGGCCGTTGGTAATCAGCCCCAGCATTTT. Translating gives CSATQAVGNQPQHF.

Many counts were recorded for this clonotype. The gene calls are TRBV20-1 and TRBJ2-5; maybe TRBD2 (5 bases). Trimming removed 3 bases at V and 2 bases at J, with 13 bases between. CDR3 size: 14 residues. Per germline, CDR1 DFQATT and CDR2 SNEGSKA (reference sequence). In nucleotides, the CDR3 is TGCAGTGCTAGGATTGGCCTAGCACAAGAGACCCAGTACTTC. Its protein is CSARIGLAQETQYF.

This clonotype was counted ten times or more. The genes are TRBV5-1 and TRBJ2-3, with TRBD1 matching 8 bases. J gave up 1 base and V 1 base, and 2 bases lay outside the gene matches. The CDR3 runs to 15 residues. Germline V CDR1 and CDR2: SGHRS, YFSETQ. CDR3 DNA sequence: TGCGCCAGCAGCTTGAAGGACAGGGGCACAGATACGCAGTATTTT. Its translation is CASSLKDRGTDTQYF.

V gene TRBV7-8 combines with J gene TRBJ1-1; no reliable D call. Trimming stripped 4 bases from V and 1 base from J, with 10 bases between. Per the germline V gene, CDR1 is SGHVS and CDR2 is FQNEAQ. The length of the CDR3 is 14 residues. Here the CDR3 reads CASSYTLPNTEAFF. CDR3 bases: TGTGCCAGCAGCTATACGTTGCCGAACACTGAAGCTTTCTTT.

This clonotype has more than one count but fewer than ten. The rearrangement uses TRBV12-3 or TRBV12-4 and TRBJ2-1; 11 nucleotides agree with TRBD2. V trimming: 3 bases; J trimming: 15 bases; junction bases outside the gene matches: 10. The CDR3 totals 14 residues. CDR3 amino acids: CASSFSSTSGEPFF. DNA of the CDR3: TGTGCCAGCAGTTTCTCCTCGACTAGCGGGGAACCGTTCTTC.

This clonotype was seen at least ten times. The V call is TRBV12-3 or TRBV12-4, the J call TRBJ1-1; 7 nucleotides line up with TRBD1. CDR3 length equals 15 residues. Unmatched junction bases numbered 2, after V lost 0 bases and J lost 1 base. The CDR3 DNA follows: TGTGCCAGCAGTTTAGCGCGACAGGGGAACACTGAAGCTTTCTTT. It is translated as CASSLARQGNTEAFF.